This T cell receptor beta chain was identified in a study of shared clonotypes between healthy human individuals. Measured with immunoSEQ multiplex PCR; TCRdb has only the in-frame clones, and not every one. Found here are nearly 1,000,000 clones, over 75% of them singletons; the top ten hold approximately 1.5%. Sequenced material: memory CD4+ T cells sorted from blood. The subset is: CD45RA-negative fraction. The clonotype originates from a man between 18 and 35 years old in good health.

The DNA of the CDR3 is TGCGCCAGCAGTGCGGACAGTACCACCTACAATGAGCAGTTCTTC. Translating gives CASSADSTTYNEQFF. The chain couples TRBV10-1 to TRBJ2-1, with D possibly matching TRBD1 (6 bases). Germline-derived CDR1 and CDR2 are WNHNN and SYGVQD (reference sequence). V dropped 4 bases and J dropped 2 bases, with 12 bases sitting between them. The CDR3 is 15 residues long.